These 8 T cell receptor beta chains were sequenced from one sample in a study of response to subunit inactivated influenza vaccine. TCRdb ran MiXCR on the RT-PCR reads and lists one entry per CDR3 protein. The sample holds hundreds of thousands of distinct CDR3 sequences, 10% to 15% seen once. The sample in question was PBMCs from blood, obtained about 6 weeks after vaccination. Receptors originate from a middle-aged man who received an inactivated influenza vaccine.

This clonotype was observed at least ten times. The rearrangement joins TRBV6-5 to TRBJ2-3; weak D call: TRBD2 (7 bases). The CDR3 is 15 amino acids. Germline lookup yields CDR1 MNHEY and CDR2 SVGAGI. V was pared by 2 bases and J by 3 bases, with 12 bases between. CDR3 amino acids: CASSYGGGGTDTQYF. The CDR3 nucleotides are TGTGCCAGCAGTTACGGGGGAGGGGGGACAGATACGCAGTATTTT.

The rearrangement links TRBV9 to TRBJ1-2, with 8 nucleotides matching TRBD1. The germline V gene encodes CDR1 SGDLS and CDR2 YYNGEE. The J segment lost 7 bases and the V segment lost 7 bases, leaving 9 bases of the junction unmatched. The CDR3 is made up of 13 amino acids. The CDR3, as DNA: TGTGCCAGCGTCGGACAGGGCGGGGGTGGCTACACCTTC. Translating gives CASVGQGGGGYTF.

This clonotype was recorded at least ten times. The rearrangement joins TRBV29-1 to TRBJ1-1; no clear D. The V and J ends lost 3 bases and 1 base respectively, with 9 bases between them. This CDR3 contains 13 residues. Germline V gives CDR1 SQVTM, CDR2 ANQGSEA. The CDR3 nucleotides are TGCAGCGTTGAGAGGAGGGCGAACACTGAAGCTTTCTTT. It is translated as CSVERRANTEAFF. Variable domain in full (rest from reference TRBV29-1 and TRBJ1-1): SAVISQKPSRDICQRGTSLTIQCQVDSQVTMMFWYRQQPGQSLTLIATANQGSEATYESGFVIDKFPISRPNLTFSTLTVSNMSPEDSSIYLCSVERRANTEAFFGQGTRLTVV.

The chain links TRBV13 to TRBJ1-1; weak D call: TRBD1 (5 bases). The CDR3 contains 13 residues. Germline-derived CDR1 and CDR2 are PRHDT and FYEKMQ (reference sequence). Trimming cost V 4 bases and J 3 bases, with 9 bases left between them. This CDR3 reads CASSWGPYTEAFF. The CDR3 DNA follows: TGTGCCAGCAGCTGGGGACCGTACACTGAAGCTTTCTTT.

This clonotype was observed many times. The chain links TRBV20-1 to TRBJ2-7, with 8 positions matching TRBD1. CDR1 and CDR2 (germline): DFQATT, SNEGSKA (reference sequence). The ends lost 6 bases at V and 3 bases at J; junction bases unmatched: 7. The CDR3 length is 13 residues. CDR3 region: CSARDRSNYEQYF. The CDR3 DNA follows: TGCAGTGCCCGGGACAGGAGCAACTACGAGCAGTACTTC.

This chain connects TRBV29-1 to TRBJ2-5, with 13 bases aligning to TRBD2. CDR1 is SQVTM, CDR2 ANQGSEA, per germline. V dropped 7 bases and J dropped 7; count of bases not matched to a gene: 12. The CDR3 length is 15 residues. The CDR3 region has the DNA TGCAGCGCCAAACACGGGACTAGCGGGGATGGGACCCAGTACTTC. Its protein product is CSAKHGTSGDGTQYF.

The chain carries TRBV3-1 and TRBJ2-6, with D tentatively TRBD1 or TRBD2 (5 bases each). The germline V and J ends were trimmed by 0 bases and 0 bases, with 12 bases remaining between them. Germline CDR1 is LGHDT and CDR2 is YNNKEL (reference sequence). This CDR3 spans 18 amino acids. The CDR3 sequence is CASSQDWGPFSGANVLTF. For the CDR3, the DNA is TGTGCCAGCAGCCAAGATTGGGGACCGTTCTCTGGGGCCAACGTCCTGACTTTC.

The table lists this clonotype with many counts. The chain is built from TRBV20-1 and TRBJ2-7; 7 positions agree with TRBD2. This CDR3 spans 15 amino acids. The ends lost 0 bases at V and 2 bases at J; junction bases unmatched: 7. Germline CDR1 and CDR2: DFQATT and SNEGSKA (reference sequence). CDR3 loop: CSARDNAGATYEQYF. In DNA, the CDR3 is TGCAGTGCTAGAGATAACGCGGGAGCTACCTACGAGCAGTACTTC.